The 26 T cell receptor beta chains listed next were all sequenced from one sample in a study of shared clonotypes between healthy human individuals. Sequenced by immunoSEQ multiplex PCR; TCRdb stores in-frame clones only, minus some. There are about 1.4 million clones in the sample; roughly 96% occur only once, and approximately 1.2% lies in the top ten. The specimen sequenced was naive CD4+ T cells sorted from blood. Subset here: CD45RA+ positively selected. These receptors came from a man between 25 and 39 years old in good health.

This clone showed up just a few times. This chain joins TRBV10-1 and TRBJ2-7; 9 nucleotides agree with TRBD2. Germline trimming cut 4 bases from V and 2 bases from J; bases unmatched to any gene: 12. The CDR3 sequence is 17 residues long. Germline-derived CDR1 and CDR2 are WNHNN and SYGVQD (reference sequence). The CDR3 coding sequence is TGCGCCAGCAGTGCCCTGGGAGGTAGCGGGAGACCCTACGAGCAGTACTTC. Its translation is CASSALGGSGRPYEQYF.

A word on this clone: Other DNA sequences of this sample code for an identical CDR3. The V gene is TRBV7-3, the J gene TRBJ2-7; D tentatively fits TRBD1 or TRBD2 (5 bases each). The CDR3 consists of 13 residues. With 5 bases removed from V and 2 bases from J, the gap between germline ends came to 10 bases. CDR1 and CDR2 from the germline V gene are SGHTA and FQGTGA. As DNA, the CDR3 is TGTGCCAGCAGCCGGGACCGCACCTACGAGCAGTACTTC. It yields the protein CASSRDRTYEQYF.

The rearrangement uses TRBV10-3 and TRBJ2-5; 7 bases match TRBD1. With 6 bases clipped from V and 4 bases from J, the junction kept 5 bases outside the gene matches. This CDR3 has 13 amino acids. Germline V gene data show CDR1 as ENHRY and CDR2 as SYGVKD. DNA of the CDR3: TGTGCCATCAGCGGACAGGCGGGAGAGACCCAGTACTTC. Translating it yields CAISGQAGETQYF.

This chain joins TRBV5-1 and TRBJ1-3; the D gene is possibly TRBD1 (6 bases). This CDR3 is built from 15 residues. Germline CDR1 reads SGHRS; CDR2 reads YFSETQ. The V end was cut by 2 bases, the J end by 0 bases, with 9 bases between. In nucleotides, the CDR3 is TGCGCCAGCAGCTTACGGGACAACTCTGGAAACACCATATATTTT. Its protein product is CASSLRDNSGNTIYF.

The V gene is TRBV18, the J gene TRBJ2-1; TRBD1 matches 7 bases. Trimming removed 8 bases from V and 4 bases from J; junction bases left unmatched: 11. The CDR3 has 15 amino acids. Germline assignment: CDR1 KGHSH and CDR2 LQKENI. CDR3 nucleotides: TGTGCCAGCAAAAACCGGGACAGACTGTACAATGAGCAGTTCTTC. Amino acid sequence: CASKNRDRLYNEQFF.

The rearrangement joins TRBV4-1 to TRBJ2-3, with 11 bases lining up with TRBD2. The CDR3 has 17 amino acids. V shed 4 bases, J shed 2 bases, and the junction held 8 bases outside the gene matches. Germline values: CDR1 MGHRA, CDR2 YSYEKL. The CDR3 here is CASSLFTSGRATDTQYF. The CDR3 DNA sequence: TGCGCCAGCAGCCTTTTCACTAGCGGGAGAGCCACAGATACGCAGTATTTT.

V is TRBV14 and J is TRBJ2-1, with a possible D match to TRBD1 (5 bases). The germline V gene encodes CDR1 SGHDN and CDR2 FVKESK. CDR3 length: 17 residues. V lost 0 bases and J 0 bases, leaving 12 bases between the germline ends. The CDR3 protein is CASSQDQGRSSYNEQFF. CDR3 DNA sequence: TGTGCCAGCAGCCAAGATCAGGGCCGAAGCTCCTACAATGAGCAGTTCTTC. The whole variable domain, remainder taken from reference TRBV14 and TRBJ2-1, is EAGVTQFPSHSVIEKGQTVTLRCDPISGHDNLYWYRRVMGKEIKFLLHFVKESKQDESGMPNNRFLAERTGGTYSTLKVQPAELEDSGVYFCASSQDQGRSSYNEQFFGPGTRLTVL.

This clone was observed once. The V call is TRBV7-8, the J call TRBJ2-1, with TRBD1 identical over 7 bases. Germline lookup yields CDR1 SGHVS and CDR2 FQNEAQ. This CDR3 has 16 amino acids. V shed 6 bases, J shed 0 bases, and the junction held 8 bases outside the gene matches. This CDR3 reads CASRGDRVFSYNEQFF. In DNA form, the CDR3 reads TGTGCCAGCAGAGGGGACAGAGTTTTCTCCTACAATGAGCAGTTCTTC.

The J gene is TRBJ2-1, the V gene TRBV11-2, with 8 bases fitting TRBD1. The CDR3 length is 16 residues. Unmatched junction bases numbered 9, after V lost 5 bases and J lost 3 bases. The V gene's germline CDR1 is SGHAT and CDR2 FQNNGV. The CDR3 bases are TGTGCCAGCAGCCGATCAGGGGGCTCCATCTACAATGAGCAGTTCTTC. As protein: CASSRSGGSIYNEQFF. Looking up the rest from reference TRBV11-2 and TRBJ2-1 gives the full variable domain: EAGVAQSPRYKIIEKRQSVAFWCNPISGHATLYWYQQILGQGPKLLIQFQNNGVVDDSQLPKDRFSAERLKGVDSTLKIQPAKLEDSAVYLCASSRSGGSIYNEQFFGPGTRLTVL.

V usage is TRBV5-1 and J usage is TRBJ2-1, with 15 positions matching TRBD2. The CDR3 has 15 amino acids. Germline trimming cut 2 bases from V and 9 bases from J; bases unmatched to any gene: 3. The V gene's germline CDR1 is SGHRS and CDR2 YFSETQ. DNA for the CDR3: TGCGCCAGCAGCTTTGGACTAGCGGGAGGGAGTGAGCAGTTCTTC. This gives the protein CASSFGLAGGSEQFF.

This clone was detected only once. This chain's CDR3 is CASSVSRWGGTDTQYF. The CDR3 DNA reads TGTGCCAGCAGCGTCTCGCGGTGGGGGGGCACAGATACGCAGTATTTT. The rearrangement uses TRBV7-8 and TRBJ2-3; possibly TRBD2 for D (6 bases). The CDR3 consists of 16 residues. Germline V gene data show CDR1 as SGHVS and CDR2 as FQNEAQ. Between the trimmed V and J ends, which lost 5 bases and 1 base, there was a span of 16 bases. Full variable domain (outside the CDR3, taken from reference TRBV7-8 and TRBJ2-3): GAGVSQSPRYKVAKRGQDVALRCDPISGHVSLFWYQQALGQGPEFLTYFQNEAQLDKSGLPSDRFFAERPEGSVSTLKIQRTQQEDSAVYLCASSVSRWGGTDTQYFGPGTRLTVL.

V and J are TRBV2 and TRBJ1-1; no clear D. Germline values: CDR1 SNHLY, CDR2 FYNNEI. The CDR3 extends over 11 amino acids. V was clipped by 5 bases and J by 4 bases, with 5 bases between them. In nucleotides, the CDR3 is TGTGCCAGCAGTCCATTCACTGAAGCTTTCTTT. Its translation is CASSPFTEAFF.

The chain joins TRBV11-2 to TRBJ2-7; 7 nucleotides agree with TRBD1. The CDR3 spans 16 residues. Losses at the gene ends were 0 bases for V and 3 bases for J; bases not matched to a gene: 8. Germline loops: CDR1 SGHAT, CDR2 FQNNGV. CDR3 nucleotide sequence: TGTGCCAGCAGCTTAGACCCTCCGGGACAGCTCTACGAGCAGTACTTC. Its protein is CASSLDPPGQLYEQYF.

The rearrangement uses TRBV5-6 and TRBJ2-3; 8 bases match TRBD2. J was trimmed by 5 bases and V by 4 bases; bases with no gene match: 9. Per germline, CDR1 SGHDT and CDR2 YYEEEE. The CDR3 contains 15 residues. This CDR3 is CASSLISGTGDTQYF. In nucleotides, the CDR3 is TGTGCCAGCAGCCTAATTAGCGGGACCGGAGATACGCAGTATTTT.

In nucleotides, the CDR3 is TGCGCCAGCAGCCAGGACACTTTCACAGATACGCAGTATTTT. Encoded protein: CASSQDTFTDTQYF. The chain has TRBV5-1 and TRBJ2-3; perhaps TRBD1 as D (5 bases). CDR1 SGHRS and CDR2 YFSETQ come from the germline V gene. The CDR3 is 14 residues long. Trimming pared 4 bases from V and 2 bases from J, leaving 11 bases between.

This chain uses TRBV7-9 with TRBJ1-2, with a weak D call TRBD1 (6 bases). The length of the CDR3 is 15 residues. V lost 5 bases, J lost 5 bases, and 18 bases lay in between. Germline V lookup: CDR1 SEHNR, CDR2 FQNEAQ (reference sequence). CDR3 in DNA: TGTGCCAGCAGCCCAGGGCTAGGACAGACTTATGGCTACACCTTC. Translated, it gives CASSPGLGQTYGYTF.

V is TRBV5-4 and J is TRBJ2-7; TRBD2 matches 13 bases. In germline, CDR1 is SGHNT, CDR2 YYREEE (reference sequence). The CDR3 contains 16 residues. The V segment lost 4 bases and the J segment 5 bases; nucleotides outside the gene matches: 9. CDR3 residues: CASSGKGLAGINEQYF. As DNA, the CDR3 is TGTGCCAGCAGCGGGAAGGGACTAGCGGGAATCAACGAGCAGTACTTC.

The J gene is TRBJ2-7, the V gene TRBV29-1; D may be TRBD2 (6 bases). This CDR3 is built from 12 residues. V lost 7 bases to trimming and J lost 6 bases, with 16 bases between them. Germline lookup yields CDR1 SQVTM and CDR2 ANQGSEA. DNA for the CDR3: TGCAGCGGCGGGGACTTTGCCGCCGAGCAGTACTTC. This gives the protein CSGGDFAAEQYF.

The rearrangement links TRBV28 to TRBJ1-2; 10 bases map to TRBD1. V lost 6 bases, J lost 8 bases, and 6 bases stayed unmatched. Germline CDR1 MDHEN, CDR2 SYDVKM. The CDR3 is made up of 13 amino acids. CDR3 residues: CASSGTGEQGYTF. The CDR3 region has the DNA TGTGCCAGCAGCGGGACAGGGGAACAAGGCTACACCTTC.

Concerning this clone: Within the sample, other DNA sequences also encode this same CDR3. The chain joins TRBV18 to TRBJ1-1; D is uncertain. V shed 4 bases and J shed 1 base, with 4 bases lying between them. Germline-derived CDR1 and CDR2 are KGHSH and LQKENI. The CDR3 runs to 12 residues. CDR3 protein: CASSQGNTEAFF. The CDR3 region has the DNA TGTGCCAGCTCACAGGGGAACACTGAAGCTTTCTTT.

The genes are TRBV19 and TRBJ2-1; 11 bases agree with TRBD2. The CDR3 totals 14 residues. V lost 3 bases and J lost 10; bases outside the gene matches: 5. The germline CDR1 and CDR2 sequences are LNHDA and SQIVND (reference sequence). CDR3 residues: CASSIHLAGGEQFF. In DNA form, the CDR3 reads TGTGCCAGTAGTATCCACCTAGCGGGAGGCGAGCAGTTCTTC.

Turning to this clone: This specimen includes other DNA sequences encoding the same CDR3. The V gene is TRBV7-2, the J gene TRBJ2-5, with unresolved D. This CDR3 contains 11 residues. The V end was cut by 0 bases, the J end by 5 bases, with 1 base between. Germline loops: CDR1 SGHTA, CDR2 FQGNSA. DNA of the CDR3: TGTGCCAGCAGCTTAGCCGAGACCCAGTACTTC. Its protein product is CASSLAETQYF.

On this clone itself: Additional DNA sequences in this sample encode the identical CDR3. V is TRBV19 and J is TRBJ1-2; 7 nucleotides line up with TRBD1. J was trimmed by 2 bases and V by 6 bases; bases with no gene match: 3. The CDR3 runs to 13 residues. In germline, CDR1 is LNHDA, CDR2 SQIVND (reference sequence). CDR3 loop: CASSPTGNYGYTF. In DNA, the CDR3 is TGTGCCAGTAGCCCGACAGGGAACTATGGCTACACCTTC.

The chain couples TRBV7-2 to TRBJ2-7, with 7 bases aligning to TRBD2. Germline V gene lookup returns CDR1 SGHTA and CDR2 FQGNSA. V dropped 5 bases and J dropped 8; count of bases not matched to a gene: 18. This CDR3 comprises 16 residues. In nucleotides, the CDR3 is TGTGCCAGCAGCGACCTCCGGGGGGTTCCAAGGAGTAAGCAGTACTTC. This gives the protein CASSDLRGVPRSKQYF.

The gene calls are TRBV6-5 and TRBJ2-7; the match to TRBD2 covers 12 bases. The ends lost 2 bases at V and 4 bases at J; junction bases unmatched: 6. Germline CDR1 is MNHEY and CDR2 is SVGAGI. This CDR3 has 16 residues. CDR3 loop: CASSYTTGTSGYEQYF. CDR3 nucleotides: TGTGCCAGCAGTTACACAACCGGGACTAGCGGGTACGAGCAGTACTTC.

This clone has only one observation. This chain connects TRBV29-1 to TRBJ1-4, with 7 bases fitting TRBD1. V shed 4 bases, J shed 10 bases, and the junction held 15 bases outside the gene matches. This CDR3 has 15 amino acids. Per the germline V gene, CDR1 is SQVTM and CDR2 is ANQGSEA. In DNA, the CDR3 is TGCAGCGTTGGGGGGGCGACAGGGAGCAGGGGAAAACTGTTTTTT. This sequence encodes CSVGGATGSRGKLFF.